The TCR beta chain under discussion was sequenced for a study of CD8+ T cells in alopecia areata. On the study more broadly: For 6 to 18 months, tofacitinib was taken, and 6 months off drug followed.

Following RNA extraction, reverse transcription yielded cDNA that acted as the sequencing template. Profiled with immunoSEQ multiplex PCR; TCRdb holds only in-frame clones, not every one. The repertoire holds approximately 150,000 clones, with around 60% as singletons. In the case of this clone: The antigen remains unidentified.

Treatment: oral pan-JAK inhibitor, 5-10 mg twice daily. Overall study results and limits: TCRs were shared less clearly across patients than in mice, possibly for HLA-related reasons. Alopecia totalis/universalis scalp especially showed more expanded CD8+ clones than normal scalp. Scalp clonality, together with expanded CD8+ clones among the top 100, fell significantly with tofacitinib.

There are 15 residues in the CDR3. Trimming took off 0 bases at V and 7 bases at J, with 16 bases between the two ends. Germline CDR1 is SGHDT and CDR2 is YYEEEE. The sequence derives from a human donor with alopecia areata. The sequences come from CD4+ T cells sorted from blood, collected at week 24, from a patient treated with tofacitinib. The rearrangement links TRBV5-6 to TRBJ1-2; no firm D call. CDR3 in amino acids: CASSLVTRILRGYTF. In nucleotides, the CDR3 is TGTGCCAGCAGCTTGGTAACCCGGATCCTCCGTGGCTACACCTTC. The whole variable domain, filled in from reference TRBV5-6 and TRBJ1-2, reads DAGVTQSPTHLIKTRGQQVTLRCSPKSGHDTVSWYQQALGQGPQFIFQYYEEEERQRGNFPDRFSGHQFPNYSSELNVNALLLGDSALYLCASSLVTRILRGYTFGSGTRLTVV.